One and the same sample provided the 9 T cell receptor beta chains below, sequenced in a study of blood T cell repertoires in COVID-19 (dated by TCRdb to 2019 to 2021). Library creation used the immunoSEQ multiplex PCR assay. Imported from immuneACCESS, the table was reduced by TCRdb to in-frame sequences with V and J called. These copies leave out some clones; in studies compared against another copy, an unresolved V gene accounts for under half, and the cause of the remainder is not known. The sample table holds roughly 230,000 clones, of which roughly 83% were seen once. Approximately 7% of the sample is in the top ten clones. Sequencing used peripheral blood. All receptors derive from a woman aged 50 to 60 with acute or convalescent COVID-19.

The chain has TRBV21-1 and TRBJ2-7; the tabulated D call, TRBD2, remains unverified against the DNA. TRBV21-1 represents a pseudogene. CDR3 size: 16 residues. The CDR3 DNA is TGTGCCAGCAGCAAAGCTAGGGAGACAATTCCCTACGAGCAGTACTTC. This encodes CASSKARETIPYEQYF.

This sequence joins TRBV24-1 and TRBJ1-2; 9 bases are a match to TRBD1. In germline, CDR1 is KGHDR, CDR2 SFDVKD. The CDR3 spans 15 residues. V shed 4 bases, J shed 5 bases, and the junction held 7 bases outside the gene matches. DNA for the CDR3: TGTGCCACCAGTGACCCCGGGACAGGGAGTTATGGCTACACCTTC. As protein: CATSDPGTGSYGYTF.

The chain links TRBV7-8 to TRBJ2-7, with D perhaps TRBD2 (5 bases). Trimming removed 0 bases from V and 4 bases from J, with 7 bases in between. CDR1 is SGHVS and CDR2 is FQNEAQ in the germline V gene. This CDR3 spans 13 amino acids. CDR3 in DNA: TGTGCCAGCAGCTTAGCTCGAGGGTACGAGCAGTACTTC. Translating it yields CASSLARGYEQYF.

This CDR3 is CASSQGQNSPLHF. For the CDR3, the DNA is TGTGCCAGCAGCCAAGGACAGAATTCACCCCTCCACTTT. The chain recombines TRBV3-1 (or the pseudogene TRBV3-2) with TRBJ1-6; the D gene is possibly TRBD1 (5 bases). The CDR3 totals 13 residues. V gave up 1 base and J gave up 7 bases, with 5 bases separating them. CDR1 is LGHDT, CDR2 YNNKEL, per germline (reference sequence).

This chain joins TRBV29-1 and TRBJ1-1, with D possibly TRBD1 on 6 matching bases. The CDR3 sequence is 12 residues long. Germline CDR1 is SQVTM and CDR2 is ANQGSEA. DNA for the CDR3: TGCAGGGCAGGGGATCCGGGCACTGAAGCTTTCTTT. This encodes CRAGDPGTEAFF.

The chain couples TRBV2 to TRBJ1-5; D is undetermined. The CDR3 covers 12 residues. Trimming took 10 bases from V and 4 from J, leaving 11 bases between them. CDR1 and CDR2 (germline): SNHLY, FYNNEI. As DNA, the CDR3 is TGTGCCAATGACGGAGGGAATCAGCCCCAGCATTTT. Protein product: CANDGGNQPQHF.

V is TRBV3-1 (or the pseudogene TRBV3-2) and J is TRBJ2-3; possible D gene TRBD2, 6 bases. CDR3 size: 17 residues. CDR1 LGHDT and CDR2 YNNKEL come from the germline V gene (reference sequence). Trimming took 5 bases from V and 2 from J, leaving 20 bases between them. The DNA of the CDR3 is TGTGCCAGCAGCATGAGGGGACCAGCGGGTCTCACAGATACGCAGTATTTT. It translates to CASSMRGPAGLTDTQYF.

The CDR3 nucleotides are TGTGCCACCAGTGATTTGGCTGGACTTGGGGACAGGGAGGAAGGAGCTTTCTTT. It specifies CATSDLAGLGDREEGAFF. The chain uses TRBV24-1 and TRBJ1-1; TRBD1 matches 9 bases. The V gene end was trimmed by 0 bases and the J gene end by 10 bases; junction bases not matched to a gene: 17. In germline, CDR1 is KGHDR, CDR2 SFDVKD. The CDR3 is 18 residues long.

CDR3 coding DNA: TGTGCCAGCAGTTTCAATTTCAATTCACCCCTCCACTTT. Translation gives CASSFNFNSPLHF. The chain is built from TRBV12-3 or TRBV12-4 and TRBJ1-6; D not resolved. Trimming removed 3 bases from V and 7 bases from J, with 7 bases in between. The length of the CDR3 is 13 residues.